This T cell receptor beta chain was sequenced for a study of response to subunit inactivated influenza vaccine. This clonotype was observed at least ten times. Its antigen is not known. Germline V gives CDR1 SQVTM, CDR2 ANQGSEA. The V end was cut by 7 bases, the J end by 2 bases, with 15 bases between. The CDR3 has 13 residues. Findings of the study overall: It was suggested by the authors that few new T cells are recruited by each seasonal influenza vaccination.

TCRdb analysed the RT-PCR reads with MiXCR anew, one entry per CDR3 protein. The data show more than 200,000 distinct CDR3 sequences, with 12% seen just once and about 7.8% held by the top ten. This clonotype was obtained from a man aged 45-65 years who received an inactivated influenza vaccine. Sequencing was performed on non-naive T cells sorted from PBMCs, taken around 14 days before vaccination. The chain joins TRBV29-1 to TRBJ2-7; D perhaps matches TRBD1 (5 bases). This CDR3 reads CSATPQDTYEQYF. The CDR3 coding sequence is TGCAGCGCTACACCACAGGACACCTACGAGCAGTACTTC.